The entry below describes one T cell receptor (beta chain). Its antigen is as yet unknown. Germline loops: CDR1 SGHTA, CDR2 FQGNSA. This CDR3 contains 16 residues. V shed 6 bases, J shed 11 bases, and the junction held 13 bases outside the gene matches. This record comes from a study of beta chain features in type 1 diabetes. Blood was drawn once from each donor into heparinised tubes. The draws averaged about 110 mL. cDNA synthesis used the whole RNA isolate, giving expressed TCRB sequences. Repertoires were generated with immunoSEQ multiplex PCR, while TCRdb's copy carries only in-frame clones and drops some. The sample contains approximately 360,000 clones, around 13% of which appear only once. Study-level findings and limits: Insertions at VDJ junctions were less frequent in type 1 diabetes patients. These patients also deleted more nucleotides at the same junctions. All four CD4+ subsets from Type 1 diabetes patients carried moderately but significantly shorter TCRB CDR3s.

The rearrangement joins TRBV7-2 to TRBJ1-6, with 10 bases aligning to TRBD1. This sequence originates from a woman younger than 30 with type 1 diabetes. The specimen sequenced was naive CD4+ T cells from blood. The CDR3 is CASRPIGTGEVAPLHF. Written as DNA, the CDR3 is TGTGCCAGCAGGCCCATCGGGACAGGGGAAGTGGCACCCCTCCACTTT.